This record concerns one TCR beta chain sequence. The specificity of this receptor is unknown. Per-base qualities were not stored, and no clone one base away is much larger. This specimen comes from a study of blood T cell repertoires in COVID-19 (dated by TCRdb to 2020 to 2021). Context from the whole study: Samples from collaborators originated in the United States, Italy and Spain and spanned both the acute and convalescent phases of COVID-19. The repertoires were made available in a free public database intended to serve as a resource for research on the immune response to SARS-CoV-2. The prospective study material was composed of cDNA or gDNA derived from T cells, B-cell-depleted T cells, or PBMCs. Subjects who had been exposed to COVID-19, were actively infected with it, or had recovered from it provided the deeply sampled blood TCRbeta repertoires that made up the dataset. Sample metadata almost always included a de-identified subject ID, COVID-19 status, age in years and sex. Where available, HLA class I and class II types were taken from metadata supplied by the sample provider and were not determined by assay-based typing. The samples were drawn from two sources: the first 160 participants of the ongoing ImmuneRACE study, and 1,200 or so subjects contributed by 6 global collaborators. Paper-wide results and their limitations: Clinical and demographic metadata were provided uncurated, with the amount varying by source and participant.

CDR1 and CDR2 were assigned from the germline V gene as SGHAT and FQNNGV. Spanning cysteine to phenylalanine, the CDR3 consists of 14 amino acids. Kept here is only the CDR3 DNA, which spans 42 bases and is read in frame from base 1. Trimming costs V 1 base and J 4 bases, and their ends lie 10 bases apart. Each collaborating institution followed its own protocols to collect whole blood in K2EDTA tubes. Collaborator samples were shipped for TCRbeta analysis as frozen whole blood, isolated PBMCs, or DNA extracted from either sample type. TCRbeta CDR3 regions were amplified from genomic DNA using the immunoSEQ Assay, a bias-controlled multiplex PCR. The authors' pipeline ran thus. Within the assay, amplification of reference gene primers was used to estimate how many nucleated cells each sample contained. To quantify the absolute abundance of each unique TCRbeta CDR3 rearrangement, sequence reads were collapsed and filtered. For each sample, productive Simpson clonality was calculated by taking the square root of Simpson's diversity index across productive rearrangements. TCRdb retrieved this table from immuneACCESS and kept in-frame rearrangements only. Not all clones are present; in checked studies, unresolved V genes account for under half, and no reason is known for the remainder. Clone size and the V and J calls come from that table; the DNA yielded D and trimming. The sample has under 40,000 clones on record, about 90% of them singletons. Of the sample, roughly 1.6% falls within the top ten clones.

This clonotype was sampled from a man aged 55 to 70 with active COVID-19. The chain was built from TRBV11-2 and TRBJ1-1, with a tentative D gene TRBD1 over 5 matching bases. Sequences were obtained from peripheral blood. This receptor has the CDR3 CASSLAGGGTEAFF. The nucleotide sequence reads TGTGCCAGCAGCTTAGCCGGCGGGGGCACTGAAGCTTTCTTT. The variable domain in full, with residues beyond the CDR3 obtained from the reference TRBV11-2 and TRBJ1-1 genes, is EAGVAQSPRYKIIEKRQSVAFWCNPISGHATLYWYQQILGQGPKLLIQFQNNGVVDDSQLPKDRFSAERLKGVDSTLKIQPAKLEDSAVYLCASSLAGGGTEAFFGQGTRLTVV.